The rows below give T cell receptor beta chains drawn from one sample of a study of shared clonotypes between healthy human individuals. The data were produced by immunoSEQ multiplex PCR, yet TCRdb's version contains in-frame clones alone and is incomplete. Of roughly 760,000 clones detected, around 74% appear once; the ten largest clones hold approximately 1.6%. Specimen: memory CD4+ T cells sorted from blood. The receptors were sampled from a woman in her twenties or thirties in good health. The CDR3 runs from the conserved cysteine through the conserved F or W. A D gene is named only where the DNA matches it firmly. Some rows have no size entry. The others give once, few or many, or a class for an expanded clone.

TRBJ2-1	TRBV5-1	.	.	CASSALNEQFF	TGCGCCAGCAGCGCGCTAAATGAGCAGTTCTTC
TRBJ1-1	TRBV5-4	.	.	CASSDTGLYTEAFF	TGTGCCAGCAGCGACACCGGGCTATACACTGAAGCTTTCTTT
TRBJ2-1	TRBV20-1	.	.	CSAYPVNEQFF	TGCAGCGCCTACCCGGTCAATGAGCAGTTCTTC
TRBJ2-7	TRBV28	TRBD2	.	CASQREASSYEQYF	TGTGCCAGCCAGCGGGAGGCCTCCTCCTACGAGCAGTACTTC
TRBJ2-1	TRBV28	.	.	CASSLVQGTNEQFF	TGTGCCAGCAGTTTAGTCCAGGGCACGAATGAGCAGTTCTTC
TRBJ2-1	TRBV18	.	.	CSPGGYNEQFF	TGCTCCCCGGGCGGTTACAATGAGCAGTTCTTC
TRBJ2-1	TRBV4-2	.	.	CASSRERDNEQFF	TGTGCCAGCAGCCGTGAGAGGGACAATGAGCAGTTCTTC
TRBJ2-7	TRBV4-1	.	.	CASSHPTGSYSYEQYF	TGCGCCAGCAGCCACCCGACAGGCTCCTACTCCTACGAGCAGTACTTC
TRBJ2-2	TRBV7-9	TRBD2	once	CASSPKTSGISLNTGELFF	TGTGCCAGCAGCCCGAAGACTAGCGGGATATCCTTGAACACCGGGGAGCTGTTTTTT
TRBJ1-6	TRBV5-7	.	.	CASSLQIRQSAENSPLHF	TGTGCCAGCAGCCTCCAAATCCGACAAAGCGCAGAAAATTCACCCCTCCACTTT
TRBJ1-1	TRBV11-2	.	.	CASSRTVGGQGAFF	TGTGCCAGCAGCAGAACCGTTGGGGGGCAGGGAGCTTTCTTT
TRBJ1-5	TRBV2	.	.	CASSDVGAESNQPQHF	TGTGCCAGCAGTGACGTCGGGGCAGAAAGCAATCAGCCCCAGCATTTT
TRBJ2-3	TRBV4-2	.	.	CASSQELADTDTQYF	TGTGCCAGCAGCCAAGAATTGGCGGACACAGATACGCAGTATTTT
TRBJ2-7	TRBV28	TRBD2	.	CASSTSPGLAYQYF	TGTGCCAGCAGCACCTCTCCGGGACTAGCATATCAGTACTTC
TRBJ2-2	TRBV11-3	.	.	CASSFGQTGHGELFF	TGTGCCAGCAGCTTTGGACAGACTGGCCACGGGGAGCTGTTTTTT
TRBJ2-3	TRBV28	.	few	CASSLAGTDTQYF	TGTGCCAGCAGTTTGGCGGGCACAGATACGCAGTATTTT
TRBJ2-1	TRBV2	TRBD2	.	CAGLAGTSYNEQFF	TGTGCCGGATTAGCGGGAACTTCTTACAATGAGCAGTTCTTC
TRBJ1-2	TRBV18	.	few	CASSPDSTNYGYTF	TGTGCCAGCTCACCAGACAGCACTAACTATGGCTACACCTTC
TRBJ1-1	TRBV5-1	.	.	CASSLGTTEAFF	TGCGCCAGCAGCTTGGGGACCACTGAAGCTTTCTTT
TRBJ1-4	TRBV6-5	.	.	CASSIQWANEKLFF	TGTGCCAGCAGTATACAATGGGCTAATGAAAAACTGTTTTTT
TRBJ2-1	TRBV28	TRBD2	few	CASSLYRSSGRYNEQFF	TGTGCCAGCAGTTTATATCGGTCTAGCGGGAGATATAATGAGCAGTTCTTC
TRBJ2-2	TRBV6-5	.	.	CASGTKNTGELFF	TGTGCCAGCGGAACAAAGAACACCGGGGAGCTGTTTTTT
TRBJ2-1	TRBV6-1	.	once	CASTLTGNEQFF	TGTGCCAGCACCCTTACGGGCAATGAGCAGTTCTTC
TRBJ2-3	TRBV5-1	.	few	CASSFRQSTDTQYF	TGCGCCAGCAGCTTCCGGCAGAGCACAGATACGCAGTATTTT
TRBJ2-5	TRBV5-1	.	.	CASSLKSGRPGDQETQYF	TGCGCCAGCAGCTTAAAATCGGGGCGGCCGGGAGACCAAGAGACCCAGTACTTC
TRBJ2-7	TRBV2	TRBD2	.	CASSSQLAGVSEQYF	TGTGCCAGCAGTTCCCAACTAGCGGGAGTTAGTGAGCAGTACTTC
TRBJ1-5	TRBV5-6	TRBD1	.	CASSSDREKPNQPQHF	TGTGCCAGCAGCTCGGACAGGGAAAAGCCGAATCAGCCCCAGCATTTT
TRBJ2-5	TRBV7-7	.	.	CASSPPGGGAETQYF	TGTGCCAGCAGCCCCCCAGGGGGGGGCGCAGAGACCCAGTACTTC
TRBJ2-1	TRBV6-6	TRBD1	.	CASSPLDRGYNEQFF	TGTGCCAGCAGTCCCCTGGACAGGGGCTACAATGAGCAGTTCTTC